These T cell receptor beta chains were read from a single sample in a study of blood T cell repertoires in COVID-19. Here immunoSEQ multiplex PCR was the method, and the copy in TCRdb shows in-frame clones only, minus some. The sample includes about 180,000 clones, roughly 87% seen only once; the top ten take 1.5% to 2%. Sequencing was carried out using peripheral blood. These receptor sequences come from a man younger than 35 who had recovered from COVID-19. Both conserved end residues are part of each CDR3. The D gene is left open where the match is weak. Clone size, where shown, is once, few, many, or a class for clones that have expanded.

v_call	d_call	j_call	clone_size	cdr3_nt	cdr3_aa
TRBV9	NA	TRBJ1-1	NA	TGTGCCAGCAGCGTAGGGACAAACCCTGAAGCTTTCTTT	CASSVGTNPEAFF
TRBV7-8	NA	TRBJ2-7	NA	TGTGCCAGCAGCTTAATGGCATCCACGTACGAGCAGTACTTC	CASSLMASTYEQYF
TRBV7-9	TRBD1	TRBJ2-1	NA	TGTGCCAGCAGCCTCGGACAGGGGGCCTACAATGAGCAGTTCTTC	CASSLGQGAYNEQFF
TRBV10-3	NA	TRBJ2-2	once	TGTGCCATCAGTGACGGCGGGGAGCTGTTTTTT	CAISDGGELFF
TRBV6-5	NA	TRBJ1-1	NA	TGTGCCAGCAGCTCCGGCGGGGGGGCTACTGAAGCTTTCTTT	CASSSGGGATEAFF
TRBV5-4	NA	TRBJ2-7	NA	TGTGCCAGCAGCCCATCTAGCTCCTACGAGCAGTACTTC	CASSPSSSYEQYF
TRBV28	TRBD2	TRBJ2-1	NA	TGTGCCAGCAGTTCCCCGGGGAGGGGAAGTTACAATGAGCAGTTCTTC	CASSSPGRGSYNEQFF
TRBV7-7	TRBD1	TRBJ2-7	NA	TGTGCTAGCAGCGACCCCCGGACAGGGACCTACGAGCAGTACTTC	CASSDPRTGTYEQYF
TRBV28	TRBD1	TRBJ1-2	NA	TGTGCCAGCACCTGGGACAGGGACTATGGCTACACCTTC	CASTWDRDYGYTF
TRBV25-1	NA	TRBJ1-1	NA	TGTGCCAGCAGCGACAGATACACTGAAGCTTTCTTT	CASSDRYTEAFF
TRBV28	NA	TRBJ1-5	NA	TGTGCCAGCAGCTACGATAGCAATCAGCCCCAGCATTTT	CASSYDSNQPQHF
TRBV19	NA	TRBJ2-4	NA	TGTGCCAGTAGTCTCCGGGAGTTAAGCATTCAGTACTTC	CASSLRELSIQYF
TRBV5-1	NA	TRBJ1-1	NA	TGCGCCCCCAGCTTAATAAGGAGCCAAGCTGAAGCTTTCTTT	CAPSLIRSQAEAFF
TRBV19	NA	TRBJ1-1	NA	TGTGCCAGTAGTCAATACAGGGAATCCACTGAAGCTTTCTTT	CASSQYRESTEAFF
TRBV6-2/TRBV6-3	NA	TRBJ1-2	NA	TGTGCCAGCAGTTACCGGCAGGGAGGCGGCTACACCTTC	CASSYRQGGGYTF
TRBV7-2	TRBD1	TRBJ2-7	NA	TGTGCCAGCAGCTACACCGGGACAGGGGCAGAGGAGCAGTACTTC	CASSYTGTGAEEQYF
TRBV7-2	TRBD1	TRBJ1-1	NA	TGTGCCAGCAGCTTGCAGGGGGGGAACACTGAAGCTTTCTTT	CASSLQGGNTEAFF
TRBV28	NA	TRBJ2-7	NA	TGTGCCAGCAGGGTGCGGGGCTCCTACGAGCAGTACTTC	CASRVRGSYEQYF
TRBV19	NA	TRBJ1-1	NA	TGTGCCAGTAAAGCTTCAGGGCGAGGCACTGAAGCTTTCTTT	CASKASGRGTEAFF
TRBV5-1	NA	TRBJ2-3	once	TGCGCCAGCAGCTTTTCCAGGAAGGGAGGGGGGCGGACAGATACGCAGTATTTT	CASSFSRKGGGRTDTQYF
TRBV19	TRBD2	TRBJ2-1	once	TGTGCCAGTAGTATACTAGCGGGAACAAACAATGAGCAGTTCTTC	CASSILAGTNNEQFF
TRBV4-3	NA	TRBJ2-7	NA	TGCGCCAGCAGCCATACCGACAGGCCCTACGAGCAGTACTTC	CASSHTDRPYEQYF
TRBV6-4	NA	TRBJ1-3	NA	TGTGCCAGCAGTCTGGCCCCCACCCGCTTACTTAGCTTTGGAAACACCATATATTTT	CASSLAPTRLLSFGNTIYF
TRBV27	NA	TRBJ2-7	NA	TGTGCCAGCAGTTCAAGAGAAACCTACGAGCAGTACTTC	CASSSRETYEQYF
TRBV5-6	TRBD1	TRBJ2-7	NA	TGTGCCAGCAGCTTGGATCGGACAGGGCTCGACGAGCAGTACTTC	CASSLDRTGLDEQYF
TRBV27	NA	TRBJ1-1	NA	TGTGCCAGCAGTTTTGGCAGGGCGGTGTGGACTGAAGCTTTCTTT	CASSFGRAVWTEAFF
TRBV27	TRBD1	TRBJ2-7	NA	TGTGCCAGCAGTATTCGGACAGGTTACGAGCAGTACTTC	CASSIRTGYEQYF
TRBV2	NA	TRBJ2-5	NA	TGTGCCAGCAGTGGGGCAGGGACTTACCAAGAGACCCAGTACTTC	CASSGAGTYQETQYF
TRBV6-8	NA	TRBJ2-6	NA	TGTGCCAGCAGTTACTCTTTGACAGCCTCTTCCGCCGGGGCCAACGTCCTGACTTTC	CASSYSLTASSAGANVLTF
TRBV14	NA	TRBJ1-5	NA	TGTGCCAGCAGCCAAGGGCCCAATCAGCCCCAGCATTTT	CASSQGPNQPQHF
TRBV7-8	TRBD1	TRBJ1-1	NA	TGTGCCAGCAGCTTCAGGGACAGGGGCTCATCGAGCACTGAAGCTTTCTTT	CASSFRDRGSSSTEAFF
TRBV7-2	TRBD2	TRBJ2-1	NA	TGTGCCAGCAGCCCAGCGGGAAGTTCCTACAATGAGCAGTTCTTC	CASSPAGSSYNEQFF
TRBV6-6	TRBD2	TRBJ2-2	NA	TGTGCCAGCAGTTACGGGGGGGTCGGGGAGCTGTTTTTT	CASSYGGVGELFF
TRBV18	NA	TRBJ2-3	NA	TGTGCCAGCTCACCTTGGAAGGCGGCAGATACGCAGTATTTT	CASSPWKAADTQYF
TRBV6-2/TRBV6-3	TRBD2	TRBJ2-1	NA	TGTGCCAGCAGTTACTATGGGACTAACAATGAGCAGTTCTTC	CASSYYGTNNEQFF
TRBV5-1	NA	TRBJ2-7	once	TGCGCCAGCAGCCCATATGGGCCCTACGAGCAGTACTTC	CASSPYGPYEQYF
TRBV7-8	TRBD2	TRBJ2-1	NA	TGTGCCAGCAGCTTAACGGGGGGAGGGAATTACAATGAGCAGTTCTTC	CASSLTGGGNYNEQFF
TRBV19	NA	TRBJ2-7	NA	TGTGCCAGCGGTAGCGGAATCTACGAGCAGTACTTC	CASGSGIYEQYF
TRBV6-1	TRBD2	TRBJ2-3	NA	TGTGCCAGCAGTAAAAGCGGGGCCTCCACAGATACGCAGTATTTT	CASSKSGASTDTQYF
TRBV14	TRBD1	TRBJ1-1	NA	TGTGCCAGCAGCCACGGCCCGACAGGGCTTTACATGAACACTGAAGCTTTCTTT	CASSHGPTGLYMNTEAFF
TRBV13	TRBD1	TRBJ1-1	NA	TGTGCCAGCAGCCAAGGGGGCCGGGGAGCTTTCTTT	CASSQGGRGAFF